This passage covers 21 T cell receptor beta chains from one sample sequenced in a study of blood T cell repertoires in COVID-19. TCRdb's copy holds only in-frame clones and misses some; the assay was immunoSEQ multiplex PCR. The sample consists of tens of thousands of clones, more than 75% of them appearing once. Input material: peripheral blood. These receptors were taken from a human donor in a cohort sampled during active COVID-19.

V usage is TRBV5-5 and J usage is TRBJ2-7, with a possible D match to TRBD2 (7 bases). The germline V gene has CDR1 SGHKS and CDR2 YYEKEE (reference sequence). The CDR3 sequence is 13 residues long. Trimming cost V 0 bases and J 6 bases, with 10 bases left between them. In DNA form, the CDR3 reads TGTGCCAGCAGCTTGGCCGGGGGGCGCGAGCAGTACTTC. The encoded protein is CASSLAGGREQYF.

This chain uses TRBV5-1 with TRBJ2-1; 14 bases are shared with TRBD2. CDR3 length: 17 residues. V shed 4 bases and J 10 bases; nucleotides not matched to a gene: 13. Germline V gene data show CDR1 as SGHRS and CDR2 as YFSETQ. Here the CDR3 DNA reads TGCGCCAGCAGCCCTACAGGGGGGACTAGCGGGAGTGGGGAGCAGTTCTTC. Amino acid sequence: CASSPTGGTSGSGEQFF. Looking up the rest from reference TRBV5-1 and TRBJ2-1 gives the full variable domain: KAGVTQTPRYLIKTRGQQVTLSCSPISGHRSVSWYQQTPGQGLQFLFEYFSETQRNKGNFPGRFSGRQFSNSRSEMNVSTLELGDSALYLCASSPTGGTSGSGEQFFGPGTRLTVL.

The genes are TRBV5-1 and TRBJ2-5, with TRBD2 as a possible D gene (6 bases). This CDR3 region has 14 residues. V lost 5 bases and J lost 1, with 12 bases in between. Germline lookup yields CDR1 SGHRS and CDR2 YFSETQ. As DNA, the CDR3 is TGCGCCAGCAGTCCTGGGGGGACCCAAGAGACCCAGTACTTC. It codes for CASSPGGTQETQYF.

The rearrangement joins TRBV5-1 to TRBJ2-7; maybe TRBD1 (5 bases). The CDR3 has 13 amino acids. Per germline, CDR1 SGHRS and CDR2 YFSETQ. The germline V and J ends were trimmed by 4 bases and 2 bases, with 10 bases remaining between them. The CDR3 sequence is CASSKTVTYEQYF. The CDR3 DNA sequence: TGCGCCAGCAGCAAGACAGTCACCTACGAGCAGTACTTC.

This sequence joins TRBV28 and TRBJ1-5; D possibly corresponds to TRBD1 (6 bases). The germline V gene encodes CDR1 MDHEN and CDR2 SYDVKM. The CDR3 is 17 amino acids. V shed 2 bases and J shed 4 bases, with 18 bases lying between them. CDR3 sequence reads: CASSLRAGVGVNQPQHF. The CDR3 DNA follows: TGTGCCAGCAGTTTAAGGGCAGGGGTAGGGGTTAATCAGCCCCAGCATTTT.

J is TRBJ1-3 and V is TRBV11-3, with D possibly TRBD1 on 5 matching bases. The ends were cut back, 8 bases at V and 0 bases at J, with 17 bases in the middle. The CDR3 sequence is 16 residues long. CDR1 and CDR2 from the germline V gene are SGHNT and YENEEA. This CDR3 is CASSSRGGSSGNTIYF. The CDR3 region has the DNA TGTGCCAGCTCATCACGGGGGGGGAGCTCTGGAAACACCATATATTTT.

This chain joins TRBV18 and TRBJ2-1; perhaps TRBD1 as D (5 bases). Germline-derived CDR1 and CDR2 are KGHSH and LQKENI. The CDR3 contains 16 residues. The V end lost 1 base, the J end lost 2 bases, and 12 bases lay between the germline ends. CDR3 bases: TGTGCCAGCTCACCACAGGGGATCAGGCCCTACAATGAGCAGTTCTTC. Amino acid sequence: CASSPQGIRPYNEQFF.

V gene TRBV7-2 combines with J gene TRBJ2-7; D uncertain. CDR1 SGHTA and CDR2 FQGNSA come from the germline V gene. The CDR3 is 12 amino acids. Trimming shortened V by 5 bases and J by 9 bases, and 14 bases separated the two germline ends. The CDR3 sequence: CASSTGAWRQYF. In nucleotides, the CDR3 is TGTGCCAGCAGCACTGGAGCATGGAGGCAGTACTTC.

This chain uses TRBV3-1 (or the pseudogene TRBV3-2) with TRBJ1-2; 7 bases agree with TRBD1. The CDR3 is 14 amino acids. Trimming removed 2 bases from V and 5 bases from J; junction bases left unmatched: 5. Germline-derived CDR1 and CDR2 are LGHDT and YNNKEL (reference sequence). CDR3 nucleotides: TGTGCCAGCAGCCAATCAGGGGGGAGATATGGCTACACCTTC. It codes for CASSQSGGRYGYTF.

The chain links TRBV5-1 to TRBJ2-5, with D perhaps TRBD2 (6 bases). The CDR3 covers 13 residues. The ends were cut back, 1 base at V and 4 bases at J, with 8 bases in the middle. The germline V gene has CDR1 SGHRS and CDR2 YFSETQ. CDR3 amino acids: CASSLTGGETQYF. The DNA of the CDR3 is TGCGCCAGCAGCTTGACCGGGGGAGAGACCCAGTACTTC.

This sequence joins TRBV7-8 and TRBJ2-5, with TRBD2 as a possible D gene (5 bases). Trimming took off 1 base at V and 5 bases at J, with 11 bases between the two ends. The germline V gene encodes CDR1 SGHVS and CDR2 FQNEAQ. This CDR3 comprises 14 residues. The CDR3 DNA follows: TGTGCCAGCAGCTTAGGTCCGAGGGTGGAGACCCAGTACTTC. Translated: CASSLGPRVETQYF.

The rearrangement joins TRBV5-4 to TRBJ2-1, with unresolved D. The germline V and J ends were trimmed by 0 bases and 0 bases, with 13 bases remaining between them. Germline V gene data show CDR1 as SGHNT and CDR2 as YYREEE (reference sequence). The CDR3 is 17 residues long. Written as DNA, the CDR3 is TGTGCCAGCAGCTTGGGGTCTTCTGCGAGCTCCTACAATGAGCAGTTCTTC. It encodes CASSLGSSASSYNEQFF.

The CDR3 is CASSGQGLNEQFF. CDR3 DNA sequence: TGTGCCAGTTCGGGACAGGGGCTAAATGAGCAGTTCTTC. The chain uses TRBV19 and TRBJ2-1, with 10 bases matching TRBD1. V shed 8 bases and J 7 bases; nucleotides not matched to a gene: 5. The CDR3 extends over 13 amino acids. The germline CDR1 and CDR2 sequences are LNHDA and SQIVND (reference sequence).

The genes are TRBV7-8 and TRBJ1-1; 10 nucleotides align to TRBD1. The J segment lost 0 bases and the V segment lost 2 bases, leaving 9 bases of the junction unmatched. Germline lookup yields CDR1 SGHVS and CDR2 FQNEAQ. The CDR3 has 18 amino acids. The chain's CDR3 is CASSLMLRQGAVNTEAFF. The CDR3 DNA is TGTGCCAGCAGCTTAATGTTGCGACAGGGGGCCGTGAACACTGAAGCTTTCTTT.

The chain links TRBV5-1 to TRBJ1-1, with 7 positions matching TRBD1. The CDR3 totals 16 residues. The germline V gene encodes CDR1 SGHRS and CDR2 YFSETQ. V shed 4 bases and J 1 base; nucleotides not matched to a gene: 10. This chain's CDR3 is CASSPRQGIRNTEAFF. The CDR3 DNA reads TGCGCCAGCAGCCCTAGACAGGGTATTCGGAACACTGAAGCTTTCTTT.

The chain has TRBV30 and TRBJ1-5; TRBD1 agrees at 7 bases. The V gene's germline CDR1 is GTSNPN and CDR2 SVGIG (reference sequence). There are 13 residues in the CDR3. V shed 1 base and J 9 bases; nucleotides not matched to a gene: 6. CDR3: CAWSAQGSGPQHF. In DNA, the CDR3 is TGTGCCTGGAGTGCACAGGGGTCCGGGCCCCAGCATTTT.

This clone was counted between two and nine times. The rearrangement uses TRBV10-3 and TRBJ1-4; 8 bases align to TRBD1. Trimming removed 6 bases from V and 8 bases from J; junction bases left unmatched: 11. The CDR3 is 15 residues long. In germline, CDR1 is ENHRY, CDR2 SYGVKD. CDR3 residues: CAIRSGQGSVEKLFF. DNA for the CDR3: TGTGCCATCAGGAGTGGACAGGGAAGCGTGGAAAAACTGTTTTTT.

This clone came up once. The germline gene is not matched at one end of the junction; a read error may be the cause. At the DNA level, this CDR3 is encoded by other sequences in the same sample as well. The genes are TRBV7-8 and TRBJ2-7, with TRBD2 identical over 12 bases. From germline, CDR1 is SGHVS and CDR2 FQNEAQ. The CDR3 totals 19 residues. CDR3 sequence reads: CASSRTSGGTGGRSSEQYF. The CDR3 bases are TGTGCCAGCAGCCGAACTAGCGGGGGGACGGGGGGGCGCTCCTCCGAGCAGTACTTC.

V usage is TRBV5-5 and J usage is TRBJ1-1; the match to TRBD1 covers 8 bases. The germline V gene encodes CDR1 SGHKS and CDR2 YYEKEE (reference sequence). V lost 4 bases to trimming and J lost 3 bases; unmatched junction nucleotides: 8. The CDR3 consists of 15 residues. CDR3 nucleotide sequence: TGTGCCAGCAGCGACGAACAGGGGGTATACACTGAAGCTTTCTTT. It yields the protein CASSDEQGVYTEAFF.

The chain's CDR3 is CSVGGGTEGSTDTQYF. The DNA of the CDR3 is TGCAGCGTTGGGGGCGGGACAGAGGGGAGCACAGATACGCAGTATTTT. The chain combines TRBV29-1 with TRBJ2-3, with D maybe TRBD1 (7 bases). This CDR3 spans 16 amino acids. Germline CDR1 and CDR2: SQVTM and ANQGSEA. Trimming took off 4 bases at V and 0 bases at J, with 17 bases between the two ends.

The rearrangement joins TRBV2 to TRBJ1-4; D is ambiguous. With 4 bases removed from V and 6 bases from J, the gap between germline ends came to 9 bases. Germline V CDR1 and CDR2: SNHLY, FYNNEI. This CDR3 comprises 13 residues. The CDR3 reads CASSGRRDEKLFF. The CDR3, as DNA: TGTGCCAGCAGTGGCAGGAGGGATGAAAAACTGTTTTTT.